The 7 T cell receptor beta chains reported below all come from one sample, sequenced in a study of beta chain features in type 1 diabetes. Antigens of these TCRs are unknown. Reverse transcribing all isolated RNA meant expressed TCRB transcripts were sequenced. Using immunoSEQ multiplex PCR, the repertoire was profiled, and TCRdb retains in-frame clones only, with some absent. The sample has over 200,000 clones; under 13% are singletons. Study findings and constraints: In every one of the four CD4+ subsets, TCRB CDR3s were moderately but significantly shorter in Type 1 diabetes patients.

Input material: naive CD4+ T cells from blood. The receptors stem from a man younger than 45 with type 1 diabetes.

This rearrangement joins TRBV6-5 to TRBJ1-6; D is unresolved. Germline V lookup: CDR1 MNHEY, CDR2 SVGAGI. The CDR3 contains 12 residues. V was pared by 4 bases and J by 11 bases, with 9 bases between. This CDR3 reads CASSSTGTPLHF. CDR3 nucleotide sequence: TGTGCCAGCAGTTCTACGGGTACACCCCTCCACTTT.

The V call is TRBV5-4, the J call TRBJ2-7; D unresolved. Germline V lookup: CDR1 SGHNT, CDR2 YYREEE (reference sequence). V was pared by 0 bases and J by 3 bases, with 7 bases between. CDR3 size: 13 residues. The DNA for the CDR3 is TGTGCCAGCAGCTTGGCCGCAGGCTACGAGCAGTACTTC. Its protein product is CASSLAAGYEQYF.

The genes are TRBV27 and TRBJ1-4; D gene ambiguous. The CDR3 is 17 amino acids. Per germline, CDR1 MNHEY and CDR2 SMNVEV (reference sequence). Trimming shortened V by 2 bases and J by 7 bases, and 20 bases separated the two germline ends. The CDR3 coding sequence is TGTGCCAGCAGTTTAACCCTTCCCCTCGACAACGGTGAAAAACTGTTTTTT. It translates to CASSLTLPLDNGEKLFF. The full variable domain, its missing parts supplied by reference TRBV27 and TRBJ1-4, is EAQVTQNPRYLITVTGKKLTVTCSQNMNHEYMSWYRQDPGLGLRQIYYSMNVEVTDKGDVPEGYKVSRKEKRNFPLILESPSPNQTSLYFCASSLTLPLDNGEKLFFGSGTQLSVL.

This clone has a handful of counts. The rearrangement uses TRBV27 and TRBJ2-5; 8 bases align to TRBD2. The CDR3 is 15 amino acids. V was clipped by 5 bases and J by 7 bases; unmatched bases: 12. Germline loops: CDR1 MNHEY, CDR2 SMNVEV (reference sequence). The CDR3 is CASSRKMGLEGTQYF. CDR3 DNA sequence: TGTGCCAGCAGTAGAAAAATGGGACTAGAGGGGACCCAGTACTTC.

V usage is TRBV5-1 and J usage is TRBJ1-1; weak D call: TRBD1 (6 bases). There are 13 residues in the CDR3. V shed 5 bases and J shed 6 bases, with 14 bases lying between them. Germline V gives CDR1 SGHRS, CDR2 YFSETQ. This chain's CDR3 is CASRLGGQPEAFF. CDR3 DNA: TGCGCCAGCAGGCTCGGAGGACAGCCTGAAGCTTTCTTT.

This clone has a handful of counts. The chain is built from TRBV30 and TRBJ2-2; no clear D gene. The CDR3 length is 15 residues. Germline V gene lookup returns CDR1 GTSNPN and CDR2 SVGIG (reference sequence). The V gene lost 0 bases and the J gene lost 5 bases, with 13 bases spanning the gap. This CDR3 reads CAWSVVLAGTGELFF. The CDR3 nucleotides read TGTGCCTGGAGTGTGGTTTTAGCTGGGACCGGGGAGCTGTTTTTT.

J is TRBJ2-7 and V is TRBV5-1, with 8 bases that match TRBD1. The germline CDR1 and CDR2 sequences are SGHRS and YFSETQ. V was pared by 3 bases and J by 1 base, with 0 bases of the junction left unmatched. CDR3 length: 13 residues. This CDR3 is CASSWDRSYEQYF. The CDR3 region has the DNA TGCGCCAGCAGCTGGGACAGGTCCTACGAGCAGTACTTC.